Listed here are 6 T cell receptor beta chains from one sample, sequenced in a study of T cells in Graves' hyperthyroidism and ophthalmopathy. The investigators amplified TCR beta CDR3 regions from RNA transcripts. During a first-round RT-PCR of the TCR CDR3, the HTBI primer set was used. TCRdb redid the calling of the multiplex PCR reads with MiXCR, one entry per CDR3 protein. The data hold over 450,000 distinct CDR3 sequences, with approximately 17% observed a single time. Sequencing was done on a sample of blood. The receptors derive from a woman aged 18-30 years with Graves' ophthalmopathy.

This clonotype was detected many times. The V gene is TRBV18, the J gene TRBJ2-5; no clear D gene. Trimming pared 1 base from V and 2 bases from J, leaving 8 bases between. The germline gives CDR1 KGHSH, CDR2 LQKENI. The length of the CDR3 is 14 residues. The CDR3 loop is CASSPQNRQETQYF. CDR3 nucleotide sequence: TGTGCCAGCTCACCACAGAACAGACAAGAGACCCAGTACTTC. The full variable domain, rest sourced from reference TRBV18 and TRBJ2-5, is NAGVMQNPRHLVRRRGQEARLRCSPMKGHSHVYWYRQLPEEGLKFMVYLQKENIIDESGMPKERFSAEFPKEGPSILRIQQVVRGDSAAYFCASSPQNRQETQYFGPGTRLLVL.

The chain employs TRBV9 and TRBJ2-3; no firm D call. The V gene lost 0 bases and the J gene lost 4 bases, with 9 bases spanning the gap. This CDR3 spans 14 amino acids. Germline lookup yields CDR1 SGDLS and CDR2 YYNGEE. The CDR3 bases are TGTGCCAGCAGCGTAGGCAGTCCCGCAGATACGCAGTATTTT. The encoded protein is CASSVGSPADTQYF.

This chain joins TRBV29-1 and TRBJ2-2; 9 bases line up with TRBD1. The V gene's germline CDR1 is SQVTM and CDR2 ANQGSEA. Losses at the gene ends were 7 bases for V and 6 bases for J; bases not matched to a gene: 6. There are 13 residues in the CDR3. CDR3 DNA: TGCAGCGCCCGGGACAGGGAGGCCGGGGAGCTGTTTTTT. Translated, it gives CSARDREAGELFF.

Points on this clonotype: Compared with germline, one end of the junction differs, possibly owing to a read error. The rearrangement uses TRBV11-2 and TRBJ2-7; D gene ambiguous. This CDR3 is built from 13 residues. Germline CDR1 is SGHAT and CDR2 is FQNNGV. The CDR3 bases are TGTGCCAGCGGCTTAGAATTGGGAAACGAGCAGTACTTC. Translated: CASGLELGNEQYF.

The chain recombines TRBV4-2 with TRBJ2-2; TRBD2 matches 7 bases. CDR1 and CDR2 (germline): LGHNA, YNFKEQ. The CDR3 length is 18 residues. The ends lost 4 bases at V and 2 bases at J; junction bases unmatched: 13. The CDR3 region is CASSPGGGGNLNTGELFF. DNA of the CDR3: TGTGCCAGCAGCCCTGGAGGCGGGGGTAATCTAAACACCGGGGAGCTGTTTTTT.

This clonotype was observed at least ten times. The rearrangement uses TRBV7-2 and TRBJ2-7; D gene uncertain. The CDR3 loop spans 15 amino acids. Trimming cost V 2 bases and J 6 bases, with 17 bases left between them. In germline, CDR1 is SGHTA, CDR2 FQGNSA. The DNA for the CDR3 is TGTGCCAGCAGCTTAACTGGCCGCCCCCCCGTCGAGCAGTACTTC. This gives the protein CASSLTGRPPVEQYF.